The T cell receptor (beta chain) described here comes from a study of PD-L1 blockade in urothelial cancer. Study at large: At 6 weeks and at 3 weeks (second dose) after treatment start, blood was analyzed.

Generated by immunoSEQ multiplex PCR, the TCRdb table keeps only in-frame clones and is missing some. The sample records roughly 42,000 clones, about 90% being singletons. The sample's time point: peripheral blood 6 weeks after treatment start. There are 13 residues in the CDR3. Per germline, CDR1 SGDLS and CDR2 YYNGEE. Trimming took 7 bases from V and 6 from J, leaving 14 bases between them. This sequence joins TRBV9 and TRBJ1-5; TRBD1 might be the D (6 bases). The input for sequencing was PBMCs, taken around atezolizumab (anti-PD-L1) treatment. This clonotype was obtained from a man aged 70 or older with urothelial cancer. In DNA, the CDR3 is TGTGCCAGCGGTCAGGGACACAGTCAGCCCCAGCATTTT. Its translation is CASGQGHSQPQHF.